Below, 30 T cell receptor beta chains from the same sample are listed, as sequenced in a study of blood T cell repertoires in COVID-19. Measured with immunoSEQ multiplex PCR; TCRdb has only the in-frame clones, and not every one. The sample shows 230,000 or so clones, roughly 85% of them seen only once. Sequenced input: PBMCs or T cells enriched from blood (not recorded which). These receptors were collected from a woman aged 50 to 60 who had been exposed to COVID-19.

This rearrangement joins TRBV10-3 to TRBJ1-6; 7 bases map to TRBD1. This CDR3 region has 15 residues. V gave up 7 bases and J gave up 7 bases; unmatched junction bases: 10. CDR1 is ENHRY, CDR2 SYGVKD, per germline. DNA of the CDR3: TGTGCCATCACCGAAGGGGCAGGGGGAAATTCACCCCTCCACTTT. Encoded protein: CAITEGAGGNSPLHF.

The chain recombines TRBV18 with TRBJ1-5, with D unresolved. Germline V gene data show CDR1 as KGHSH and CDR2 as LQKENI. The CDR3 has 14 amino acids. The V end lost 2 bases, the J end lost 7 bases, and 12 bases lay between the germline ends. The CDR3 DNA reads TGTGCCAGCTCACCAATGATCGATAGCCAGCCCCAGCATTTT. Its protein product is CASSPMIDSQPQHF.

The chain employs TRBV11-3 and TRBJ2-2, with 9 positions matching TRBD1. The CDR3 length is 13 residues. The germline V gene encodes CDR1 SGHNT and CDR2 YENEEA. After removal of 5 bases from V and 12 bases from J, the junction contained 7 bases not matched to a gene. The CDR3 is CASSTWTGEQLFF. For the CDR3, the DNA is TGTGCCAGCAGCACCTGGACAGGGGAGCAGCTGTTTTTT.

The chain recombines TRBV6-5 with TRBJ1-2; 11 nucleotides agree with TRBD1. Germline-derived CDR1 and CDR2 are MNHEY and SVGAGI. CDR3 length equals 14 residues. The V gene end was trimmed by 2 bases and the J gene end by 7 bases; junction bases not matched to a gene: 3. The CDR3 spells CASSYGQGAGGYTF. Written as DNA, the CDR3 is TGTGCCAGCAGTTACGGACAGGGGGCGGGTGGCTACACCTTC.

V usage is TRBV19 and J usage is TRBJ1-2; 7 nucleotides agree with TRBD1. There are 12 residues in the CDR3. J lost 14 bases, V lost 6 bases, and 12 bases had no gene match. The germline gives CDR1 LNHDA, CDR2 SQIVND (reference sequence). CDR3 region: CASSPDRWSRTF. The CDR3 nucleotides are TGTGCCAGTAGCCCGGACAGGTGGAGTAGGACCTTC.

CDR3 loop: CASAPPGNLNTEAFF. The DNA of the CDR3 is TGTGCCAGCGCCCCCCCAGGGAACCTGAACACTGAAGCTTTCTTT. The V and J genes are TRBV28 and TRBJ1-1; D is perhaps TRBD1 (5 bases). The V end lost 8 bases, the J end lost 0 bases, and 16 bases lay between the germline ends. The CDR3 spans 15 residues. The germline CDR1 and CDR2 sequences are MDHEN and SYDVKM.

Written as DNA, the CDR3 is TGTGCCAGCAGCCAAGATTGGGGGGGGCTAGGGTCCTACGAGCAGTACTTC. This sequence encodes CASSQDWGGLGSYEQYF. V and J are TRBV3-1 (or the pseudogene TRBV3-2) and TRBJ2-7, with D possibly TRBD2 on 7 matching bases. V lost 0 bases and J 1 base, leaving 16 bases between the germline ends. From germline, CDR1 is LGHDT and CDR2 YNNKEL (reference sequence). This CDR3 comprises 17 residues.

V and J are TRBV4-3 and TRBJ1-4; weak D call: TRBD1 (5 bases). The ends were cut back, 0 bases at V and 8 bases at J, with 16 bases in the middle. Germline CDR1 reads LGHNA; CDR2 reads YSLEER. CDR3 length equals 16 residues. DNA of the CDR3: TGCGCCAGCAGCCAAGACGTGTCGGGGGGACGCGAAAAACTGTTTTTT. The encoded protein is CASSQDVSGGREKLFF.

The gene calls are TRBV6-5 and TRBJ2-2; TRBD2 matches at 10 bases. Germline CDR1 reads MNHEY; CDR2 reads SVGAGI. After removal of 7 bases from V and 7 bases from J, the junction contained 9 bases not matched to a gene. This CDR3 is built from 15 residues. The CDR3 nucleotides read TGTGCCAGCAATCTCCCGGGACTAGCGATCGGGGAGCTGTTTTTT. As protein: CASNLPGLAIGELFF.

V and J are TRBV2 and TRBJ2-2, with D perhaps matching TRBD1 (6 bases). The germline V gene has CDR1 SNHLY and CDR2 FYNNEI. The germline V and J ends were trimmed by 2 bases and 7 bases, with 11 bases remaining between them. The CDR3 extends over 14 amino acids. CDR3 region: CASSEQGKGGELFF. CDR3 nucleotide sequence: TGTGCCAGCAGTGAACAGGGGAAGGGCGGGGAGCTGTTTTTT.

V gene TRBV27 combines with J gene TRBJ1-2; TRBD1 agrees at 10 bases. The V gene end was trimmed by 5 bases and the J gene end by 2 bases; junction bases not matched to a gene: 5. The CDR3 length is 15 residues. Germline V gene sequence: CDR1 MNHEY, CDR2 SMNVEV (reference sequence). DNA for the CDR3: TGTGCCAGCAGTACCCGGACAGGGGGGAACTATGGCTACACCTTC. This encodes CASSTRTGGNYGYTF.

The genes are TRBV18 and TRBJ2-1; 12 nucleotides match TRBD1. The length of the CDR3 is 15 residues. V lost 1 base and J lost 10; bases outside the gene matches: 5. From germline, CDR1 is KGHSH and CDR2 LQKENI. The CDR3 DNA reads TGTGCCAGCTCACCACGGGGACAGGGGGCAGGGGAGCAGTTCTTC. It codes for CASSPRGQGAGEQFF.

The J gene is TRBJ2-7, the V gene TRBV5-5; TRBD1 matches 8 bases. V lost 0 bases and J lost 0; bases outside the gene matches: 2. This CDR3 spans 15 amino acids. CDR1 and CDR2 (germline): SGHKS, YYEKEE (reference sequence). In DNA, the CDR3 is TGTGCCAGCAGCTTGGTAGGACAGGGCTCCTACGAGCAGTACTTC. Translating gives CASSLVGQGSYEQYF.

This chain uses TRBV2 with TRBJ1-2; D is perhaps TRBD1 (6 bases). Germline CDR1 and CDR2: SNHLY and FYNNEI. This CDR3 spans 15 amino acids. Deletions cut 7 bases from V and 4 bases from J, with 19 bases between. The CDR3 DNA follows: TGTGCCAGCACCCCCCACACAGGGTACGGCTATGGCTACACCTTC. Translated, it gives CASTPHTGYGYGYTF.

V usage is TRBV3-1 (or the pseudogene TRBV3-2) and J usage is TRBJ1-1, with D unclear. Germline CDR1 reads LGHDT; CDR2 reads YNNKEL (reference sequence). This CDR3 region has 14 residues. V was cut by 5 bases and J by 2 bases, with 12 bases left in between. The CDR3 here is CASSRRATNTEAFF. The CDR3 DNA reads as TGTGCCAGCAGCAGGAGGGCCACCAACACTGAAGCTTTCTTT.

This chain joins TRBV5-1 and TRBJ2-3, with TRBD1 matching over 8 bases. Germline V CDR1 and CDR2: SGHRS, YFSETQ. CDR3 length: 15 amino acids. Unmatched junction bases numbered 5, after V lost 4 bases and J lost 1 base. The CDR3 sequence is CASSPPTGGTDTQYF. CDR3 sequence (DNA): TGCGCCAGCAGCCCGCCGACAGGGGGCACAGATACGCAGTATTTT.

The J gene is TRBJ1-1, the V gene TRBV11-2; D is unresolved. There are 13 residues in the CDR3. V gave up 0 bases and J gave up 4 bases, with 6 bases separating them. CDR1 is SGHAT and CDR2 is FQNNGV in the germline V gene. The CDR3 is CASSLEVGTEAFF. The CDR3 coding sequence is TGTGCCAGCAGCTTAGAGGTCGGCACTGAAGCTTTCTTT.

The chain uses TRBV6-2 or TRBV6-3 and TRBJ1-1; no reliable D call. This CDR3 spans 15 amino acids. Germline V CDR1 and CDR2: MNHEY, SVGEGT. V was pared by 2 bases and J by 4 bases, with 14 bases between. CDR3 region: CASSYGTAATTEAFF. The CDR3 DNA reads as TGTGCCAGCAGTTACGGTACTGCGGCAACCACTGAAGCTTTCTTT.

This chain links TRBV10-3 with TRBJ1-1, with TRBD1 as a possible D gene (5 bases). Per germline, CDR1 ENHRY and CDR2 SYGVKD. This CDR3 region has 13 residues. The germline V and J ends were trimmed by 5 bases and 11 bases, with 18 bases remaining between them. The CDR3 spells CAISLSRELAAFF. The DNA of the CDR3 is TGTGCCATCAGTCTTTCCAGGGAATTGGCGGCTTTCTTT.

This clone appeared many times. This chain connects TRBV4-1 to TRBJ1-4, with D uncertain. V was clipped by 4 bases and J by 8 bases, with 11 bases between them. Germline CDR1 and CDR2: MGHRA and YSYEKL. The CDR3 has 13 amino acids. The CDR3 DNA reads TGCGCCAGCAGCCGCTGGCAACGCGAAAAACTGTTTTTT. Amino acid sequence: CASSRWQREKLFF.

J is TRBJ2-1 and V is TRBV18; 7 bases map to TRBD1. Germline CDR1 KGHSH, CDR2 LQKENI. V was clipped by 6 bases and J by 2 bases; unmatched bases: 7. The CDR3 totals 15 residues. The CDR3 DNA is TGTGCCAGCTCCCTTAGACAGGGCACCTACAATGAGCAGTTCTTC. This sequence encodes CASSLRQGTYNEQFF.

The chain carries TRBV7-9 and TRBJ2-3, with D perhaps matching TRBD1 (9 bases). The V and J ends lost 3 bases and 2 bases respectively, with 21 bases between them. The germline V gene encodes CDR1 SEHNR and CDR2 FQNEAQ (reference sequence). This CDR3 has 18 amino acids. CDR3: CASSLNRGGQGITDTQYF. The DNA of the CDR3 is TGTGCCAGCAGCTTGAACCGGGGGGGACAGGGAATCACAGATACGCAGTATTTT.

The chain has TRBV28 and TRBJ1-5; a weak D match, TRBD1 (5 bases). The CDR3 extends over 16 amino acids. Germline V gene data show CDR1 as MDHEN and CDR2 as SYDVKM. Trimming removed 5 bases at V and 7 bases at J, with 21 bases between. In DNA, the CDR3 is TGTGCCAGCAGTCCCGCAGCGGGGGGGTTGGGGCAGCCCCAGCATTTT. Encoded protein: CASSPAAGGLGQPQHF.

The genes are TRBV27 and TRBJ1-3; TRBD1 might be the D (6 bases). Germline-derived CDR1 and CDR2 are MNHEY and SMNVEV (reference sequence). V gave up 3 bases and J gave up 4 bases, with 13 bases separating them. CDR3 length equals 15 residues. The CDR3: CASSLTRGSGNTIYF. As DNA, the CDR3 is TGTGCCAGCAGTTTGACCAGGGGTTCAGGAAACACCATATATTTT.

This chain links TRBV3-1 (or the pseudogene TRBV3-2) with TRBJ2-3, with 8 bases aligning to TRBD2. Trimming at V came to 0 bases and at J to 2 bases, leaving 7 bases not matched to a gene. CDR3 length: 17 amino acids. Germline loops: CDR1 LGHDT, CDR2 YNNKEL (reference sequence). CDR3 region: CASSQDGGGGITDTQYF. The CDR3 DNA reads TGTGCCAGCAGCCAAGATGGTGGCGGGGGGATCACAGATACGCAGTATTTT.

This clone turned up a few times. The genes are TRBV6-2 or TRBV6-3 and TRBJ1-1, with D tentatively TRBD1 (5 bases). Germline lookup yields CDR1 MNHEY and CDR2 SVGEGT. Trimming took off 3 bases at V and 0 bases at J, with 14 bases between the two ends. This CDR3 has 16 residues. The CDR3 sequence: CASSYQGSYMNTEAFF. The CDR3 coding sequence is TGTGCCAGCAGTTATCAGGGCAGCTACATGAACACTGAAGCTTTCTTT.

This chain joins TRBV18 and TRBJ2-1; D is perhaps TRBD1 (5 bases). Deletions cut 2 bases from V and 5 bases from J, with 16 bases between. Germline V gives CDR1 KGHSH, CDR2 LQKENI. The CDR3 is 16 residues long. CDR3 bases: TGTGCCAGCTCACCAGGGTCGCAGGGCGTGGACAATGAGCAGTTCTTC. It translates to CASSPGSQGVDNEQFF. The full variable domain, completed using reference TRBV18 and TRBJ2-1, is NAGVMQNPRHLVRRRGQEARLRCSPMKGHSHVYWYRQLPEEGLKFMVYLQKENIIDESGMPKERFSAEFPKEGPSILRIQQVVRGDSAAYFCASSPGSQGVDNEQFFGPGTRLTVL.

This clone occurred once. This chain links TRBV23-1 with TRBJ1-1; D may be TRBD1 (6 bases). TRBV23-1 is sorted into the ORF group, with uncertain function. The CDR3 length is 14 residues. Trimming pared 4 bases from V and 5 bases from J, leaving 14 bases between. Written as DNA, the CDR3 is TGCGCCAGCAGTCCCAAGGGGGGGGGAACTGAAGCTTTCTTT. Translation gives CASSPKGGGTEAFF.

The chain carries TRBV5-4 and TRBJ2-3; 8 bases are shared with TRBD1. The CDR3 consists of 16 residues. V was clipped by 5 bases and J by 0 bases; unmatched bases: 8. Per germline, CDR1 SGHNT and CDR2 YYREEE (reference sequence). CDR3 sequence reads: CASRGTGAASTDTQYF. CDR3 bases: TGTGCCAGCAGAGGGACAGGCGCCGCTAGCACAGATACGCAGTATTTT.

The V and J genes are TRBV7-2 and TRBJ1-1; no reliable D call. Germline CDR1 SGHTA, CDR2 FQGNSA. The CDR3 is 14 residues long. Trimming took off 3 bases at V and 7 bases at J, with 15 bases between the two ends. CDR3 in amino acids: CASSFGGSLIEAFF. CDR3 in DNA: TGTGCCAGCAGCTTCGGAGGGAGCTTAATTGAAGCTTTCTTT.